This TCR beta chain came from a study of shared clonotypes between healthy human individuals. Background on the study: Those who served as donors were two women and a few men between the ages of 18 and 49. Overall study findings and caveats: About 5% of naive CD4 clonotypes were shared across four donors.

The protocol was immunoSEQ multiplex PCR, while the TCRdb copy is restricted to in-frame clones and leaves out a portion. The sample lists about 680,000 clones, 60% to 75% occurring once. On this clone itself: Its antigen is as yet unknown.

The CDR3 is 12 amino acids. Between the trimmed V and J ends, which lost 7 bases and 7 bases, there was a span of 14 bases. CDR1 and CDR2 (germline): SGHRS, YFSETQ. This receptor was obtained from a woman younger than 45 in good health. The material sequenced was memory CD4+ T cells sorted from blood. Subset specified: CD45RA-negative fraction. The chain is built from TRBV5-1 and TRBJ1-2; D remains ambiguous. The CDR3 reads CASGPDSSGYTF. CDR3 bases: TGCGCCAGCGGCCCAGATTCCTCTGGCTACACCTTC. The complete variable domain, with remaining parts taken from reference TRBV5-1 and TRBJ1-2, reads KAGVTQTPRYLIKTRGQQVTLSCSPISGHRSVSWYQQTPGQGLQFLFEYFSETQRNKGNFPGRFSGRQFSNSRSEMNVSTLELGDSALYLCASGPDSSGYTFGSGTRLTVV.